The sequence of this T cell receptor (beta chain) was determined in a study of CD8 T cells in Susac syndrome. The table lists this clonotype with a count of one. Random hexamers were used to reverse transcribe 0.5 to 1 ug of RNA. TCRdb itself ran the immunoSEQ multiplex PCR reads through MiXCR, one entry per CDR3 protein. This table holds roughly 200,000 distinct CDR3 sequences, approximately 96% found once. Trimming removed 5 bases at V and 7 bases at J, with 15 bases between. CDR1 and CDR2 (germline): KGHSH, LQKENI. This CDR3 is built from 13 residues. Sequencing targeted TCR beta in T cells from blood (CD8+ and CD4+). The CD8+ and CD4+ T cells were isolated magnetically using a negative isolation approach, whereas the TEMRA cells were enriched by FACS.

The TCR originated in a human donor with multiple sclerosis. The sample comprised CD4+ T cells from PBMCs. The chain employs TRBV18 and TRBJ2-7; weak D call: TRBD2 (5 bases). The CDR3 protein is CASSTRPEGEQYF. The CDR3 DNA reads as TGTGCCAGCTCAACTCGGCCTGAGGGTGAGCAGTACTTC.